A single sample gave rise to the 18 T cell receptor beta chains below, sequenced in a study of human T cells and chemical hapten exposure (dated by TCRdb to the early 2020s). The library was produced with 5' RACE. TCRdb shows the sequencer as Illumina MiSeq. TCRdb trimmed public reads at Q25 via fastp, called clones via MiXCR and kept in-frame beta chains. A single entry per CDR3 protein holds the most common genes and DNA from its merged rows. The sample table contains 110,000 to 150,000 distinct CDR3 sequences; only one count was recorded for approximately 4% of them. The top ten clones comprise about 1.3% of the sample. Total RNA was extracted from unfractionated whole blood that had been collected in Tempus Blood RNA tubes. Source of these receptors: a female donor in good health.

This clonotype was detected only a few times. The rearrangement joins TRBV6-2 or TRBV6-3 to TRBJ2-3; D call uncertain. In germline, CDR1 is MNHEY, CDR2 SVGEGT. Trimming pared 6 bases from V and 8 bases from J, leaving 15 bases between. This CDR3 has 13 amino acids. The CDR3, as DNA: TGTGCCAGCAGCCCTTCAGAGACCCGTACGCAGTATTTT. This codes for CASSPSETRTQYF.

The J gene is TRBJ1-5, the V gene TRBV6-2 or TRBV6-3; D gene ambiguous. Germline V lookup: CDR1 MNHEY, CDR2 SVGEGT. The CDR3 spans 13 residues. V was cut by 3 bases and J by 9 bases, with 12 bases left in between. CDR3 sequence reads: CASSYLGFRPQHF. The CDR3 DNA is TGTGCCAGCAGTTATCTGGGGTTTCGGCCCCAGCATTTT.

This clonotype was observed many times. The rearrangement links TRBV2 to TRBJ1-5; D might be TRBD1 (6 bases). The V gene's germline CDR1 is SNHLY and CDR2 FYNNEI. Trimming cost V 7 bases and J 6 bases, with 16 bases left between them. The CDR3 has 14 amino acids. The CDR3 nucleotides read TGTGCCAGCAAGGACATGTTAGGGGGTCAGCCCCAGCATTTT. Amino acids: CASKDMLGGQPQHF.

This clonotype was detected many times. V is TRBV18 and J is TRBJ2-1, with a weak D call TRBD1 (8 bases). Per the germline V gene, CDR1 is KGHSH and CDR2 is LQKENI. The CDR3 totals 17 residues. V was pared by 2 bases and J by 8 bases, with 22 bases between. CDR3 in DNA: TGTGCCAGCTCACCAATCCCGGGAGGAACAGGGGGTGATGAGCAGTTCTTC. Its translation: CASSPIPGGTGGDEQFF.

This clonotype has at least ten counts. The chain has TRBV4-3 and TRBJ1-1; no clear D gene. This CDR3 contains 14 residues. V lost 3 bases and J lost 4, with 12 bases in between. Germline V CDR1 and CDR2: LGHNA, YSLEER. The CDR3 here is CASSQTGLGTEAFF. The DNA for the CDR3 is TGCGCCAGCAGCCAGACGGGGTTGGGCACTGAAGCTTTCTTT.

Details on this clonotype: A clone one base away is much larger, so this may be a read error. This chain connects TRBV5-1 to TRBJ2-5; tentative D call: TRBD2 (6 bases). Germline V lookup: CDR1 SGHRS, CDR2 YFSETQ. The length of the CDR3 is 15 residues. The CDR3 bases are TGCGCCAGCAGCCCGTGGGGACTCAGCCAAGAGTCCCAGTACTTC. It specifies CASSPWGLSQESQYF.

This clonotype was counted ten times or more. J is TRBJ2-3 and V is TRBV3-1; unclear D gene. V lost 4 bases and J lost 3, with 17 bases in between. From germline, CDR1 is LGHDT and CDR2 YNNKEL (reference sequence). This CDR3 contains 16 residues. The CDR3 here is CASSPVWAENTDTQYF. CDR3 bases: TGTGCCAGCAGCCCCGTTTGGGCGGAAAATACAGATACGCAGTATTTT.

This clonotype was counted at least ten times. This chain links TRBV7-9 with TRBJ1-5, with no clear D. The CDR3 has 13 residues. Germline CDR1 is SEHNR and CDR2 is FQNEAQ (reference sequence). The V gene lost 7 bases and the J gene lost 4 bases, with 11 bases spanning the gap. DNA for the CDR3: TGTGCCAGCATGGAAGCGGCGAATCAGCCCCAGCATTTT. Translated: CASMEAANQPQHF.

There are a few counts of this clonotype. The gene calls are TRBV7-9 and TRBJ2-7; 8 bases map to TRBD2. Germline values: CDR1 SEHNR, CDR2 FQNEAQ (reference sequence). The CDR3 is 13 amino acids. J gave up 12 bases and V 0 bases, and 7 bases lay outside the gene matches. The CDR3 nucleotides are TGTGCCAGCAGCTTAGCGCGTAGCGGGGTCGTGTACTTC. Translated: CASSLARSGVVYF.

The chain carries TRBV5-1 and TRBJ1-2, with 9 bases identical to TRBD1. V dropped 4 bases and J dropped 12; count of bases not matched to a gene: 13. The CDR3 runs 14 residues. The germline V gene encodes CDR1 SGHRS and CDR2 YFSETQ. This CDR3 reads CASSKGTGPLRHTF. CDR3 DNA: TGCGCCAGCAGCAAGGGGACAGGGCCATTGAGGCACACCTTC.

The sample holds many counts of this clonotype. The rearrangement links TRBV29-1 to TRBJ2-1, with D perhaps TRBD1 (6 bases). The V gene's germline CDR1 is SQVTM and CDR2 ANQGSEA. Trimming removed 5 bases at V and 4 bases at J, with 15 bases between. The length of the CDR3 is 14 residues. CDR3 residues: CSVTGTWLYNEQFF. The DNA of the CDR3 is TGCAGCGTTACGGGGACATGGTTATACAATGAGCAGTTCTTC.

Many counts were recorded for this clonotype. The CDR3 DNA sequence: TGTGCCAGCAGTTTATCCGACTGGCCCAAGGGCGGTGAAAAACTGTTTTTT. Amino acid sequence: CASSLSDWPKGGEKLFF. The rearrangement uses TRBV12-3 or TRBV12-4 and TRBJ1-4, with D hard to call. V lost 2 bases and J lost 7, with 20 bases in between. The CDR3 is made up of 17 amino acids.

This clonotype was found a few times. V usage is TRBV7-2 and J usage is TRBJ1-2, with 7 bases fitting TRBD1. Germline CDR1 and CDR2: SGHTA and FQGNSA. V shed 4 bases and J 9 bases; nucleotides not matched to a gene: 11. CDR3 size: 14 residues. CDR3 nucleotide sequence: TGTGCCAGCAGCTCGGACTGGCAGGGGGTGAGCTACACCTTC. It encodes CASSSDWQGVSYTF.

This clonotype was counted at least ten times. The CDR3 nucleotides read TGTGCCAGCAGCCCGAACGGGGGGCGGGAAAAGACCCAGTACTTC. Protein sequence: CASSPNGGREKTQYF. This rearrangement joins TRBV13 to TRBJ2-5, with a weak D call TRBD2 (7 bases). CDR1 and CDR2 (germline): PRHDT, FYEKMQ (reference sequence). The length of the CDR3 is 15 residues. Trimming took 5 bases from V and 6 from J, leaving 19 bases between them.

At least ten counts were recorded for this clonotype. The CDR3 loop reads CSARFPNNQPQHF. In nucleotides, the CDR3 is TGCAGTGCTAGGTTCCCAAACAATCAGCCCCAGCATTTT. The gene calls are TRBV20-1 and TRBJ1-5; unclear D gene. V was shortened by 3 bases and J by 3 bases, with 9 bases between the two germline ends. Germline CDR1 is DFQATT and CDR2 is SNEGSKA (reference sequence). The CDR3 loop spans 13 amino acids.

This clonotype was detected many times. This chain links TRBV20-1 with TRBJ1-1; TRBD1 is a possible D gene (5 bases). Germline CDR1 reads DFQATT; CDR2 reads SNEGSKA (reference sequence). V lost 6 bases and J lost 1, with 6 bases in between. CDR3 length equals 11 residues. In DNA form, the CDR3 reads TGCAGTGCGAGGGGGAACACTGAAGCTTTCTTT. This encodes CSARGNTEAFF.

This clonotype was counted many times. The chain carries TRBV27 and TRBJ1-1; tentative D call: TRBD1 (6 bases). The CDR3 length is 12 residues. CDR1 is MNHEY, CDR2 SMNVEV, per germline (reference sequence). Between the trimmed V and J ends, which lost 0 bases and 8 bases, there was a span of 7 bases. CDR3 loop: CASSLSGQEAFF. In DNA form, the CDR3 reads TGTGCCAGCAGTTTATCCGGACAGGAAGCTTTCTTT.

In this sample, this clonotype turned up a few times. Sequence at one end of the junction differs from germline and may be a read error. The chain combines TRBV2 with TRBJ2-3, with TRBD2 matching over 10 bases. Germline V gene data show CDR1 as SNHLY and CDR2 as FYNNEI. The CDR3 has 13 amino acids. CDR3 sequence reads: CASSRNPGTSDTF. In DNA, the CDR3 is TGTGCCAGCAGTAGGAACCCCGGGACTAGCGACACGTTT. Full variable domain (rest looked up from reference TRBV2 and TRBJ2-3): EPEVTQTPSHQVTQMGQEVILRCVPISNHLYFYWYRQILGQKVEFLVSFYNNEISEKSEIFDDQFSVERPDGSNFTLKIRSTKLEDSAMYFCASSRNPGTSDTFGPGTRLTVL.